Listed below are T cell receptor beta chains from one sample, sequenced in a study of beta chain features in type 1 diabetes. Only in-frame clones appear in the TCRdb table, and some are missing; sequencing was by immunoSEQ multiplex PCR. The sample carries 300,000 to 450,000 clones, roughly 12% recorded once. The sample consisted of naive CD4+ T cells from blood. All receptors come from a man younger than 35 in good health. Each CDR3 is given with its conserved first and last residue. A D gene is named only where the DNA matches it firmly. Size values are once, few and many counts, or a class for expanded clones, and some rows have none.

j_call: TRBJ2-2; clone_size: once; v_call: TRBV7-2; d_call: TRBD1; cdr3_aa: CASSSSPGTGSEGELFF; cdr3_nt: TGTGCCAGCAGCTCGAGTCCCGGGACAGGGTCTGAGGGGGAGCTGTTTTTT
j_call: TRBJ2-7; clone_size: few; v_call: TRBV6-6; d_call: NA; cdr3_aa: CASSDTGYEQYF; cdr3_nt: TGTGCCAGCAGTGACACAGGGTACGAGCAGTACTTC
j_call: TRBJ2-7; clone_size: few; v_call: TRBV7-9; d_call: TRBD2; cdr3_aa: CASSLGQTSGSSYEQYF; cdr3_nt: TGTGCCAGCAGCTTAGGACAGACTAGCGGGAGTTCCTACGAGCAGTACTTC
j_call: TRBJ2-2; clone_size: NA; v_call: TRBV10-3; d_call: NA; cdr3_aa: CAISIGANGAGELFF; cdr3_nt: TGTGCCATCAGCATCGGAGCAAACGGGGCCGGGGAGCTGTTTTTT
j_call: TRBJ1-5; clone_size: NA; v_call: TRBV30; d_call: TRBD1; cdr3_aa: CAWSVWAGGSNQPQHF; cdr3_nt: TGTGCCTGGAGTGTTTGGGCAGGGGGAAGCAATCAGCCCCAGCATTTT
j_call: TRBJ2-1; clone_size: few; v_call: TRBV12-5; d_call: NA; cdr3_aa: CASASHLSTHNEQFF; cdr3_nt: TGTGCTAGTGCCTCCCACCTGTCTACCCACAATGAGCAGTTCTTC
j_call: TRBJ2-3; clone_size: few; v_call: TRBV7-2; d_call: TRBD2; cdr3_aa: CASSLRWIAGDTQYF; cdr3_nt: TGTGCCAGCAGCTTGCGGTGGATAGCGGGAGATACGCAGTATTTT
j_call: TRBJ2-1; clone_size: few; v_call: TRBV9; d_call: TRBD2; cdr3_aa: CASSVTAGRNNEQFF; cdr3_nt: TGTGCCAGCAGCGTTACAGCGGGAAGGAACAATGAGCAGTTCTTC
j_call: TRBJ1-1; clone_size: NA; v_call: TRBV4-3; d_call: TRBD1; cdr3_aa: CASSQDRGTEAFF; cdr3_nt: TGCGCCAGCAGCCAAGACAGGGGGACTGAAGCTTTCTTT
j_call: TRBJ2-3; clone_size: NA; v_call: TRBV5-1; d_call: TRBD2; cdr3_aa: CASSLAGTSGRRADTQYF; cdr3_nt: TGCGCCAGCAGCTTGGCCGGGACTAGCGGGAGACGAGCAGATACGCAGTATTTT
j_call: TRBJ2-3; clone_size: NA; v_call: TRBV18; d_call: NA; cdr3_aa: CASSPAEGTTDTQYF; cdr3_nt: TGTGCCAGCTCACCAGCGGAGGGAACCACAGATACGCAGTATTTT
j_call: TRBJ2-7; clone_size: few; v_call: TRBV19; d_call: TRBD2; cdr3_aa: CASSPLFIGGRTYEQYF; cdr3_nt: TGTGCCAGTAGTCCCCTATTTATAGGCGGGAGGACCTACGAGCAGTACTTC
j_call: TRBJ2-1; clone_size: many; v_call: TRBV15; d_call: TRBD2; cdr3_aa: CATSRVGWTSGYNEQFF; cdr3_nt: TGTGCCACCAGCAGAGTAGGTTGGACTAGCGGGTACAATGAGCAGTTCTTC
j_call: TRBJ2-3; clone_size: NA; v_call: TRBV10-3; d_call: TRBD1; cdr3_aa: CAISESSSGQGMFTDTQYF; cdr3_nt: TGTGCCATCAGTGAGTCATCCTCGGGACAGGGGATGTTCACAGATACGCAGTATTTT
j_call: TRBJ1-1; clone_size: NA; v_call: TRBV28; d_call: NA; cdr3_aa: CASSVHTEAFF; cdr3_nt: TGTGCCAGTAGCGTTCATACTGAAGCTTTCTTT
j_call: TRBJ2-3; clone_size: NA; v_call: TRBV7-3; d_call: TRBD1; cdr3_aa: CASGQGSTDTQYF; cdr3_nt: TGTGCCAGCGGACAGGGCAGCACAGATACGCAGTATTTT
j_call: TRBJ1-5; clone_size: NA; v_call: TRBV7-2; d_call: NA; cdr3_aa: CASSRGSYSNQPQHF; cdr3_nt: TGTGCCAGCAGCCGCGGTTCTTATAGCAATCAGCCCCAGCATTTT
j_call: TRBJ2-1; clone_size: few; v_call: TRBV5-1; d_call: TRBD1; cdr3_aa: CASSGGQGSYNEQFF; cdr3_nt: TGCGCCAGCAGCGGGGGACAGGGCTCCTACAATGAGCAGTTCTTC
j_call: TRBJ2-3; clone_size: NA; v_call: TRBV7-8; d_call: NA; cdr3_aa: CASSPSLPDTQYF; cdr3_nt: TGTGCCAGCAGCCCTTCACTTCCAGATACGCAGTATTTT
j_call: TRBJ2-2; clone_size: few; v_call: TRBV9; d_call: NA; cdr3_aa: CASRGQPLNTGELFF; cdr3_nt: TGTGCCAGCAGGGGACAACCGCTAAACACCGGGGAGCTGTTTTTT
j_call: TRBJ2-1; clone_size: few; v_call: TRBV30; d_call: TRBD2; cdr3_aa: CAWSVKRDAYNEQFF; cdr3_nt: TGTGCCTGGAGTGTTAAGCGGGATGCCTACAATGAGCAGTTCTTC
j_call: TRBJ2-5; clone_size: few; v_call: TRBV19; d_call: NA; cdr3_aa: CASSASGVQETQYF; cdr3_nt: TGTGCCAGTAGTGCATCAGGGGTTCAAGAGACCCAGTACTTC
j_call: TRBJ2-3; clone_size: NA; v_call: TRBV15; d_call: NA; cdr3_aa: CATSRDSERDTQYF; cdr3_nt: TGTGCCACCAGCAGAGATAGTGAGAGGGATACGCAGTATTTT
j_call: TRBJ1-2; clone_size: NA; v_call: TRBV18; d_call: NA; cdr3_aa: CASSPSGVPNYGYTF; cdr3_nt: TGTGCCAGCTCACCATCAGGGGTCCCTAACTATGGCTACACCTTC
j_call: TRBJ2-1; clone_size: NA; v_call: TRBV27; d_call: TRBD2; cdr3_aa: CASSLPGWRTSGNNEQFF; cdr3_nt: TGTGCCAGCAGTTTACCCGGGTGGAGAACTAGCGGTAACAATGAGCAGTTCTTC
j_call: TRBJ2-3; clone_size: NA; v_call: TRBV30; d_call: TRBD1; cdr3_aa: CAWESGTGGDTQYF; cdr3_nt: TGTGCCTGGGAATCCGGGACAGGGGGCGATACGCAGTATTTT
j_call: TRBJ1-2; clone_size: few; v_call: TRBV15; d_call: NA; cdr3_aa: CATSRDGRRGVYTF; cdr3_nt: TGTGCCACCAGCAGAGATGGAAGGCGGGGAGTCTACACCTTC
j_call: TRBJ2-7; clone_size: few; v_call: TRBV18; d_call: TRBD1; cdr3_aa: CASSPGTGVYEQYF; cdr3_nt: TGTGCCAGCTCACCAGGGACAGGGGTTTACGAGCAGTACTTC
j_call: TRBJ2-5; clone_size: NA; v_call: TRBV7-3; d_call: TRBD2; cdr3_aa: CASSLTGLAAETQYF; cdr3_nt: TGTGCCAGCAGCTTAACGGGACTAGCCGCGGAGACCCAGTACTTC
j_call: TRBJ2-1; clone_size: few; v_call: TRBV5-6; d_call: NA; cdr3_aa: CASSYGGGPGEQFF; cdr3_nt: TGTGCCAGCAGCTATGGGGGCGGGCCGGGTGAGCAGTTCTTC
j_call: TRBJ2-3; clone_size: NA; v_call: TRBV4-2; d_call: TRBD2; cdr3_aa: CASSQLAGATDTQYF; cdr3_nt: TGTGCCAGCAGCCAACTAGCGGGGGCCACAGATACGCAGTATTTT
j_call: TRBJ2-6; clone_size: few; v_call: TRBV18; d_call: NA; cdr3_aa: CASSPGHNSGANVLTF; cdr3_nt: TGTGCCAGCTCACCCGGACACAACTCTGGGGCCAACGTCCTGACTTTC